The 18 T cell receptor beta chains reported below all come from one sample, sequenced in a study of blood T cell repertoires in COVID-19. Using immunoSEQ multiplex PCR, the repertoire was profiled, and TCRdb retains in-frame clones only, with some absent. The table shows 100,000 to 150,000 clones, with 83% occurring only once. Sequencing was done on a sample of peripheral blood. The receptors here all came from a man aged 80 or over with active or convalescent COVID-19.

The chain has TRBV19 and TRBJ1-2, with TRBD1 identical over 8 bases. The CDR3 contains 13 residues. Germline V CDR1 and CDR2: LNHDA, SQIVND (reference sequence). V lost 3 bases to trimming and J lost 6 bases; unmatched junction nucleotides: 3. The CDR3 coding sequence is TGTGCCAGTAGTATCGGACAGGGTAATGGCTACACCTTC. Translated, it gives CASSIGQGNGYTF.

DNA for the CDR3: TGCGCCAGCAGCTTCTCCCGAGGCCCTAATGAAAAACTGTTTTTT. It translates to CASSFSRGPNEKLFF. The V call is TRBV5-1, the J call TRBJ1-4; D gene ambiguous. The CDR3 is 15 amino acids. The V gene's germline CDR1 is SGHRS and CDR2 YFSETQ. Trimming took off 2 bases at V and 3 bases at J, with 11 bases between the two ends.

The chain links TRBV2 to TRBJ2-1, with 8 bases lining up with TRBD1. This CDR3 spans 16 amino acids. CDR1 SNHLY and CDR2 FYNNEI come from the germline V gene. With 5 bases clipped from V and 4 bases from J, the junction kept 10 bases outside the gene matches. This CDR3 is CASSNLGGQGYNEQFF. As DNA, the CDR3 is TGTGCCAGCAGTAACCTCGGTGGACAGGGTTACAATGAGCAGTTCTTC.

This chain connects TRBV7-8 to TRBJ2-5; tentatively, D is TRBD1 (6 bases). Germline CDR1 SGHVS, CDR2 FQNEAQ. V shed 1 base and J shed 4 bases, with 13 bases lying between them. The CDR3 is made up of 15 amino acids. The chain's CDR3 is CASSLEQGLGETQYF. In nucleotides, the CDR3 is TGTGCCAGCAGCTTAGAGCAGGGGCTAGGAGAGACCCAGTACTTC.

The V and J genes are TRBV11-3 and TRBJ2-3, with D possibly matching TRBD1 (6 bases). The CDR3 is made up of 16 amino acids. Trimming pared 1 base from V and 4 bases from J, leaving 15 bases between. The germline V gene has CDR1 SGHNT and CDR2 YENEEA. The CDR3 region has the DNA TGTGCCAGCAGCTTAGCAGCCCTCAGGGGCGCAGATACGCAGTATTTT. Amino acid sequence: CASSLAALRGADTQYF.

V is TRBV5-1 and J is TRBJ1-4, with D possibly TRBD1 on 6 matching bases. CDR1 is SGHRS, CDR2 YFSETQ, per germline. This CDR3 is 16 amino acids long. V shed 5 bases and J shed 0 bases, with 14 bases lying between them. The CDR3 protein is CASRRTTGTTNEKLFF. DNA of the CDR3: TGCGCCAGCAGACGGACCACAGGGACAACTAATGAAAAACTGTTTTTT.

This chain connects TRBV11-2 to TRBJ2-1; TRBD2 matches at 9 bases. The germline CDR1 and CDR2 sequences are SGHAT and FQNNGV. There are 16 residues in the CDR3. Trimming removed 1 base from V and 4 bases from J; junction bases left unmatched: 5. The CDR3 DNA is TGTGCCAGCAGCTTAGGGGAACTAGCGGGTTACAATGAGCAGTTCTTC. It encodes CASSLGELAGYNEQFF.

The sample holds a few counts of this clone. This rearrangement joins TRBV4-3 to TRBJ1-5, with 7 bases aligning to TRBD1. The CDR3 has 17 amino acids. J was trimmed by 5 bases and V by 1 base; bases with no gene match: 11. Germline CDR1 reads LGHNA; CDR2 reads YSLEER. The CDR3 DNA reads TGCGCCAGCAGCCAAGGATTAACAGGGGCCGGCGATCAGCCCCAGCATTTT. Its protein is CASSQGLTGAGDQPQHF.

The rearrangement links TRBV19 to TRBJ1-2; D is unclear. V dropped 6 bases and J dropped 2 bases, with 4 bases sitting between them. Germline V CDR1 and CDR2: LNHDA, SQIVND (reference sequence). The CDR3 runs 11 residues. The CDR3: CASSENYGYTF. The CDR3 nucleotides read TGTGCCAGTAGCGAGAACTATGGCTACACCTTC.

This rearrangement joins TRBV5-1 to TRBJ1-6, with TRBD1 matching 8 bases. Germline CDR1 reads SGHRS; CDR2 reads YFSETQ. The CDR3 length is 15 residues. The V gene end was trimmed by 3 bases and the J gene end by 8 bases; junction bases not matched to a gene: 7. CDR3 sequence: CASSSGGGGYSPLHF. CDR3 DNA: TGCGCCAGCAGCTCAGGGGGCGGTGGTTATTCACCCCTCCACTTT.

V is TRBV7-8 and J is TRBJ1-5, with 7 bases that match TRBD1. The germline V gene encodes CDR1 SGHVS and CDR2 FQNEAQ. After removal of 1 base from V and 2 bases from J, the junction contained 5 bases not matched to a gene. This CDR3 has 16 residues. CDR3 sequence reads: CASSLGQGGGNQPQHF. The CDR3 DNA follows: TGTGCCAGCAGCTTAGGACAGGGCGGGGGCAATCAGCCCCAGCATTTT.

This rearrangement joins TRBV9 to TRBJ1-2, with 7 positions matching TRBD1. The germline CDR1 and CDR2 sequences are SGDLS and YYNGEE. The CDR3 is 15 residues long. V dropped 5 bases and J dropped 5; count of bases not matched to a gene: 12. The CDR3 region is CASSIWDSLNYGYTF. Here the CDR3 DNA reads TGTGCCAGCAGTATTTGGGACAGCTTGAATTATGGCTACACCTTC.

The chain joins TRBV7-9 to TRBJ1-2; D is undetermined. Trimming stripped 4 bases from V and 3 bases from J, with 12 bases between. Germline assignment: CDR1 SEHNR and CDR2 FQNEAQ (reference sequence). This CDR3 is 14 amino acids long. For the CDR3, the DNA is TGTGCCAGCAGCTCTAGGGAGGGAGACTATGGCTACACCTTC. This sequence encodes CASSSREGDYGYTF.

The rearrangement joins TRBV5-6 to TRBJ1-6; 9 bases fit TRBD1. The CDR3 sequence is 15 residues long. Germline V gives CDR1 SGHDT, CDR2 YYEEEE. The ends lost 4 bases at V and 5 bases at J; junction bases unmatched: 4. In nucleotides, the CDR3 is TGTGCCAGCAGCGTCTGGGACAGGGATAATTCACCCCTCCACTTT. Translated, it gives CASSVWDRDNSPLHF.

This clone was detected once. This chain links TRBV5-1 with TRBJ2-7; D unresolved. The CDR3 loop spans 12 amino acids. Germline CDR1 is SGHRS and CDR2 is YFSETQ. V was pared by 1 base and J by 6 bases, with 8 bases between. This chain's CDR3 is CASSLTVGEQYF. The CDR3 DNA sequence: TGCGCCAGCAGCTTGACAGTGGGCGAGCAGTACTTC.

This chain links TRBV5-1 with TRBJ1-4; weak D call: TRBD1 (5 bases). Germline V gives CDR1 SGHRS, CDR2 YFSETQ. The CDR3 runs to 17 residues. Trimming removed 3 bases from V and 0 bases from J, with 15 bases in between. CDR3: CASSWGTGATTNEKLFF. As DNA, the CDR3 is TGCGCCAGCAGCTGGGGAACAGGAGCCACAACTAATGAAAAACTGTTTTTT.

V is TRBV7-3 and J is TRBJ1-1; D is possibly TRBD1 (5 bases). The V gene lost 4 bases and the J gene lost 5 bases, with 11 bases spanning the gap. Germline CDR1 and CDR2: SGHTA and FQGTGA. This CDR3 has 13 amino acids. The CDR3 reads CASSSMEGTEAFF. The CDR3 DNA is TGTGCCAGCAGCTCCATGGAGGGGACTGAAGCTTTCTTT.

This chain joins TRBV5-1 and TRBJ1-2, with TRBD1 matching 9 bases. Per germline, CDR1 SGHRS and CDR2 YFSETQ. This CDR3 contains 14 residues. V trimming: 0 bases; J trimming: 6 bases; junction bases outside the gene matches: 3. For the CDR3, the DNA is TGCGCCAGCAGCTTGGGCTGGACAGGGGATGGCTACACCTTC. It translates to CASSLGWTGDGYTF.